There are a few counts of the clone carrying this T cell receptor beta chain. Each CDR3 protein gets one entry after TCRdb re-called the PCR reads with MiXCR. Of over 600,000 distinct CDR3 sequences listed, 20% are singletons. CDR1 is SQVTM, CDR2 ANQGSEA, per germline. The ends were cut back, 3 bases at V and 0 bases at J, with 15 bases in the middle. The CDR3 is 16 residues long. The data are from a study of molecular identifiers for immune sequencing clone quantification. The sequence was obtained from a human donor in good health. Some libraries in this study had Jurkat cell RNA spiked in. The genes are TRBV29-1 and TRBJ2-1, with D perhaps assigned TRBD1 or TRBD2 (5 bases each). Sequenced sample: naive CD8+ T cells from blood, with Jurkat cell RNA spiked in. The subset here: FACS-sorted CD8+CD4-CCR7+CD45RA+ naive T cells. Here the CDR3 reads CSVDGTYLSSYNEQFF. In nucleotides, the CDR3 is TGCAGCGTTGATGGGACGTACTTAAGCTCCTACAATGAGCAGTTCTTC.